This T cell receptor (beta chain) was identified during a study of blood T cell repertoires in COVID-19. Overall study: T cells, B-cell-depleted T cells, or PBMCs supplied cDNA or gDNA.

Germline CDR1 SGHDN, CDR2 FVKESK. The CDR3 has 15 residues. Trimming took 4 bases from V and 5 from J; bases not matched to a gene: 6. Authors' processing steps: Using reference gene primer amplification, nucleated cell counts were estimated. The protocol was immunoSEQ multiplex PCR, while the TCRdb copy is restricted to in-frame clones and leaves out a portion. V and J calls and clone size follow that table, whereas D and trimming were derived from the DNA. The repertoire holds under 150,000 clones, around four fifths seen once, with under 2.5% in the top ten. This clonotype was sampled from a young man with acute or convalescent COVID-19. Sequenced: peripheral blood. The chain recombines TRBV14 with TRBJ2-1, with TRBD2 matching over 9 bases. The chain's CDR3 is CASSRPGLANNEQFF. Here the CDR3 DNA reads TGTGCCAGCAGCCGCCCGGGACTAGCCAACAATGAGCAGTTCTTC.